This T cell receptor (beta chain) was captured by sequencing in a study of cytomegalovirus exposure and HLA in healthy donors. The PCR had 60 Vbeta and 13 Jbeta primers. Libraries were prepared by immunoSEQ multiplex PCR; TCRdb keeps only in-frame clonotypes and omits some of them. This sample has about 130,000 clones, with approximately 80% found just once. The CDR3 runs 13 residues. V was trimmed by 1 base and J by 5 bases, leaving 9 bases between them. The germline CDR1 and CDR2 sequences are LGHNA and YNFKEQ. The sample consisted of PBMCs. This sequence originates from a male donor in good health and CMV-seropositive. V is TRBV4-2 and J is TRBJ2-7; D perhaps matches TRBD2 (6 bases). The CDR3 loop reads CASSQAGVHEQYF. DNA for the CDR3: TGTGCCAGCAGCCAAGCGGGAGTGCACGAGCAGTACTTC.